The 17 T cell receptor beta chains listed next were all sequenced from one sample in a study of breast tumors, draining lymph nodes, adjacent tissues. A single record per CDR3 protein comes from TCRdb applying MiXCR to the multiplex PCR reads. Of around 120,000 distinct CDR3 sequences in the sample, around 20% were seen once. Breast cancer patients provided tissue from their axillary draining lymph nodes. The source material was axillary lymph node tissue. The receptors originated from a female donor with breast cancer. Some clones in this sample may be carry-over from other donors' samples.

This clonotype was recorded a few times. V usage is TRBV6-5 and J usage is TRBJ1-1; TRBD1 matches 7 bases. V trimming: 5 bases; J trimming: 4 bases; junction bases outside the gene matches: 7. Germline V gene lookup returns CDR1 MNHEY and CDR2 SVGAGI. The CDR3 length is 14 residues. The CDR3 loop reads CASSGRQGSTEAFF. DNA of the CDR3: TGTGCCAGCAGTGGAAGACAGGGTTCCACTGAAGCTTTCTTT.

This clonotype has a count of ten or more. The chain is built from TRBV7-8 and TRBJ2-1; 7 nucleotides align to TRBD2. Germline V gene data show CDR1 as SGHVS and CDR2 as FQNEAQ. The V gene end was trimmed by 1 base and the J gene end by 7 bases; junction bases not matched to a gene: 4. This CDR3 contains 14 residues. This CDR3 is CASSLVGRKNEQFF. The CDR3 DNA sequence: TGTGCCAGCAGCTTAGTCGGGAGGAAGAATGAGCAGTTCTTC.

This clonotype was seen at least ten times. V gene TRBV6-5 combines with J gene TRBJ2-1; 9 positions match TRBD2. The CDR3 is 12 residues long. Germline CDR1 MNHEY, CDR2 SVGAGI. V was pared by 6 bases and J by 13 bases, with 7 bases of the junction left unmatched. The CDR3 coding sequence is TGTGCCAGCAGAGAGACCGGGACTAGCCAGTTCTTC. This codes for CASRETGTSQFF.

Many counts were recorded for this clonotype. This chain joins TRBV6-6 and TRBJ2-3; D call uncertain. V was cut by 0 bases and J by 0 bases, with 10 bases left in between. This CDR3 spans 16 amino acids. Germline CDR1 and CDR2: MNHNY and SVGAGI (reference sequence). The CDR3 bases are TGTGCCAGCAGTTACTCGACAAATCCTAGCACAGATACGCAGTATTTT. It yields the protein CASSYSTNPSTDTQYF.

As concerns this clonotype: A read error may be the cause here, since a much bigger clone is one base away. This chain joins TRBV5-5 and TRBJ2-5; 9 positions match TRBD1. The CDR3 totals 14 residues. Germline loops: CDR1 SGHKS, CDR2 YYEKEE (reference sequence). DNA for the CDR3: TGTGCCGGCAGCTTGGGACAGGGTGTAGAGACCCAGTACTTC. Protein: CAGSLGQGVETQYF.

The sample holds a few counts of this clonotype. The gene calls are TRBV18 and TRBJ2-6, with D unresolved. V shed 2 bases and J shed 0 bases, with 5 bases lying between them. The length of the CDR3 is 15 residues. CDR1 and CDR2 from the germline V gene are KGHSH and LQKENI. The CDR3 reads CASSPTNSGANVLTF. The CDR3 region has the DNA TGTGCCAGCTCACCAACTAACTCTGGGGCCAACGTCCTGACTTTC.

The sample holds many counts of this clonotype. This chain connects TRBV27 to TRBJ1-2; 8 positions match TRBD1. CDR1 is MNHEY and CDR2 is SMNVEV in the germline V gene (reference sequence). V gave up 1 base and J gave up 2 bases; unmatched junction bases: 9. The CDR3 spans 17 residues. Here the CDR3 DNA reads TGTGCCAGCAGTTTATTTGCCCCGGACAGGGTGAACTATGGCTACACCTTC. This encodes CASSLFAPDRVNYGYTF.

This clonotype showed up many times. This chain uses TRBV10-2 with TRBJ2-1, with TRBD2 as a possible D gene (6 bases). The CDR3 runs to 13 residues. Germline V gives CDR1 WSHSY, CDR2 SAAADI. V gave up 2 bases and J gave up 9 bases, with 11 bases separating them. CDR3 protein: CASSERGGSEQFF. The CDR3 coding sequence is TGCGCCAGCAGTGAGAGGGGAGGATCTGAGCAGTTCTTC.

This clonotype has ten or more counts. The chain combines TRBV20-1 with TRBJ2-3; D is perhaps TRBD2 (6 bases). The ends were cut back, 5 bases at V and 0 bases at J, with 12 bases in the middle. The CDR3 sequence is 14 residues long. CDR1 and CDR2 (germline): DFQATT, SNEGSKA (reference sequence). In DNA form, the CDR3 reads TGCAGTGCTCGTTCCGGGACTAGCACAGATACGCAGTATTTT. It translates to CSARSGTSTDTQYF.

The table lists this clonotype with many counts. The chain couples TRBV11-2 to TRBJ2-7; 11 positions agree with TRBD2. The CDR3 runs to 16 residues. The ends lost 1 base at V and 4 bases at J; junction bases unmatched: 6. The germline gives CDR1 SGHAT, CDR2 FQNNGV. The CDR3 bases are TGTGCCAGCAGCTTAGGAAATAGCGGGAGGGTATACGAGCAGTACTTC. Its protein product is CASSLGNSGRVYEQYF.

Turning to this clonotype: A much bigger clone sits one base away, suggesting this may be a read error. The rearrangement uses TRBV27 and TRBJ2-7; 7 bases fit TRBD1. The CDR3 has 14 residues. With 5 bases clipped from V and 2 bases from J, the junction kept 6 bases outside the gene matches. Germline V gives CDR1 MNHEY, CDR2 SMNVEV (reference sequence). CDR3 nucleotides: TGTGCCAGCAGTCGAACCGGGACAGCCTACGAGCAGTACTTC. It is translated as CASSRTGTAYEQYF.

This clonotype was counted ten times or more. The CDR3 sequence: CASSYSGGDTDTQYF. The DNA for the CDR3 is TGTGCCAGCAGCTATAGCGGGGGAGACACAGATACGCAGTATTTT. V usage is TRBV5-6 and J usage is TRBJ2-3; 9 nucleotides match TRBD2. The V gene's germline CDR1 is SGHDT and CDR2 YYEEEE. The CDR3 extends over 15 amino acids. Unmatched junction bases numbered 4, after V lost 3 bases and J lost 2 bases.

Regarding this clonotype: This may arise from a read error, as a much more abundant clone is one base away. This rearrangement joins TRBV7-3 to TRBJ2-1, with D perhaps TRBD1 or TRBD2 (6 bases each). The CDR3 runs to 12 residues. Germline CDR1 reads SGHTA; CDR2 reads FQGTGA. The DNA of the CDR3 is TGTGCCAGCGGCTTAGGGGGGTATGAGCAGTTCTTC. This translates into CASGLGGYEQFF.

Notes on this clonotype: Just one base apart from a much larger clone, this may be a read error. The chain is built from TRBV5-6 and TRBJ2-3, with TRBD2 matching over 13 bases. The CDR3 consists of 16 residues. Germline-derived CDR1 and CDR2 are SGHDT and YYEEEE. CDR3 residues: CTSSAVGTSGDDTQYF. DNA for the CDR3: TGTACCAGCAGCGCTGTGGGGACTAGCGGGGATGATACGCAGTATTTT.

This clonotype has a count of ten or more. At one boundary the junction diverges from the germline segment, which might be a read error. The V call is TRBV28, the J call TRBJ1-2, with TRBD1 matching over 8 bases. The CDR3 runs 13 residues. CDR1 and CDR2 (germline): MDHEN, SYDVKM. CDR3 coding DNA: TGTGCCAGCAGTCTTACCGGGACAGGTCAATTGGGCTTC. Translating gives CASSLTGTGQLGF.

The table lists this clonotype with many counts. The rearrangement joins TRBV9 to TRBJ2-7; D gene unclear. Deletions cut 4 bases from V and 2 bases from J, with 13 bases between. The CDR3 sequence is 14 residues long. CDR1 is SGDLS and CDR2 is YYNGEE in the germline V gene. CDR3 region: CASSPREVAYEQYF. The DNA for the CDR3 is TGTGCCAGCAGCCCCAGAGAGGTCGCCTACGAGCAGTACTTC.

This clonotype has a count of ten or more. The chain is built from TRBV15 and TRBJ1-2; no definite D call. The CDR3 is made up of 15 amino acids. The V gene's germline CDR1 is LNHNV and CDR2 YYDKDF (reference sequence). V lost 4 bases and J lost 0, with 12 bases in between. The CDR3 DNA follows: TGTGCCACCAGCAATCTAGGGCAGGCTAACTATGGCTACACCTTC. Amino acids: CATSNLGQANYGYTF.